Listed here are 10 T cell receptor beta chains from one sample, sequenced in a study of blood T cell repertoires in COVID-19. Assay used: immunoSEQ multiplex PCR; TCRdb lists only in-frame clones, some missing. The sample yields about 230,000 clones, 85% seen once. Material for sequencing was peripheral blood. These receptors came from a middle-aged man with acute or convalescent COVID-19.

This clone was counted only a few times. The genes are TRBV18 and TRBJ1-2; 7 nucleotides align to TRBD1. Trimming removed 3 bases from V and 8 bases from J; junction bases left unmatched: 9. Germline assignment: CDR1 KGHSH and CDR2 LQKENI. CDR3 length equals 14 residues. The CDR3 DNA sequence: TGTGCCAGCTCACCCAACGCAAGGGGGCAAGGCTACACCTTC. Protein: CASSPNARGQGYTF.

V is TRBV7-9 and J is TRBJ2-1; a possible D gene is TRBD2 (6 bases). The CDR3 totals 13 residues. Germline V gene lookup returns CDR1 SEHNR and CDR2 FQNEAQ (reference sequence). V was pared by 2 bases and J by 15 bases, with 17 bases between. DNA for the CDR3: TGTGCCAGCAGCTTAAACCGGGACTCCGCTCCGTTCTTC. Amino acid sequence: CASSLNRDSAPFF.

This sequence joins TRBV23-1 and TRBJ1-4; 9 bases map to TRBD1. TRBV23-1 is an ORF, with its function uncertain. The V segment lost 0 bases and the J segment 6 bases; nucleotides outside the gene matches: 2. The CDR3 has 15 amino acids. The CDR3 here is CASSQSRQGDEKLFF. CDR3 sequence (DNA): TGCGCCAGCAGTCAATCGAGACAGGGGGATGAAAAACTGTTTTTT.

The chain employs TRBV6-5 and TRBJ1-1; D call uncertain. Germline lookup yields CDR1 MNHEY and CDR2 SVGAGI. The V and J ends lost 7 bases and 11 bases respectively, with 14 bases between them. The CDR3 length is 11 residues. CDR3 nucleotides: TGTGCCAGCATCACCTTTCGGTCCGCTTTCTTT. Encoded protein: CASITFRSAFF.

The chain employs TRBV19 and TRBJ1-4, with D perhaps matching TRBD1 (5 bases). Germline-derived CDR1 and CDR2 are LNHDA and SQIVND (reference sequence). The V and J ends lost 5 bases and 4 bases respectively, with 17 bases between them. This CDR3 region has 16 residues. CDR3 sequence: CASSLLGGADNEKLFF. The CDR3 DNA reads as TGTGCCAGTAGTCTATTGGGTGGGGCGGATAATGAAAAACTGTTTTTT.

This clone was recorded once. V usage is TRBV19 and J usage is TRBJ1-5, with D tentatively TRBD1 (6 bases). The germline V and J ends were trimmed by 4 bases and 7 bases, with 14 bases remaining between them. Germline CDR1 reads LNHDA; CDR2 reads SQIVND (reference sequence). The CDR3 spans 14 residues. The chain's CDR3 is CASSTQTGWQPQHF. For the CDR3, the DNA is TGTGCCAGTAGTACTCAGACAGGCTGGCAGCCCCAGCATTTT.

The V and J genes are TRBV9 and TRBJ2-1; 14 bases match TRBD2. Per the germline V gene, CDR1 is SGDLS and CDR2 is YYNGEE. The CDR3 length is 16 residues. V gave up 3 bases and J gave up 9 bases; unmatched junction bases: 8. CDR3 in amino acids: CASSARLAGGHAEQFF. The CDR3 region has the DNA TGTGCCAGCAGCGCCAGACTAGCGGGGGGGCACGCTGAGCAGTTCTTC.

The count of this clone is one. The chain has TRBV28 and TRBJ1-2, with 9 bases aligning to TRBD1. This CDR3 has 17 amino acids. CDR1 and CDR2 from the germline V gene are MDHEN and SYDVKM. The V segment lost 5 bases and the J segment 4 bases; nucleotides outside the gene matches: 14. The CDR3 coding sequence is TGTGCCAGCAGTCGATCGGGGACAGGGTTATCAACCTATGGCTACACCTTC. Translated, it gives CASSRSGTGLSTYGYTF.

The chain uses TRBV20-1 and TRBJ1-2, with a tentative D call TRBD1 (6 bases). Between the trimmed V and J ends, which lost 7 bases and 8 bases, there was a span of 14 bases. The germline V gene has CDR1 DFQATT and CDR2 SNEGSKA (reference sequence). This CDR3 spans 11 amino acids. CDR3 sequence (DNA): TGCAGTGTCCGCCTCCAGGGGGGCTACACCTTC. Translated: CSVRLQGGYTF.

This clone has a single count. The V call is TRBV6-5, the J call TRBJ1-1, with a weak D call TRBD1 (6 bases). Germline CDR1 MNHEY, CDR2 SVGAGI. With 5 bases removed from V and 6 bases from J, the gap between germline ends came to 13 bases. This CDR3 comprises 13 residues. The CDR3 region has the DNA TGTGCCAGCAGTATAGGACAGTTCCCTGAAGCTTTCTTT. Translating it yields CASSIGQFPEAFF.